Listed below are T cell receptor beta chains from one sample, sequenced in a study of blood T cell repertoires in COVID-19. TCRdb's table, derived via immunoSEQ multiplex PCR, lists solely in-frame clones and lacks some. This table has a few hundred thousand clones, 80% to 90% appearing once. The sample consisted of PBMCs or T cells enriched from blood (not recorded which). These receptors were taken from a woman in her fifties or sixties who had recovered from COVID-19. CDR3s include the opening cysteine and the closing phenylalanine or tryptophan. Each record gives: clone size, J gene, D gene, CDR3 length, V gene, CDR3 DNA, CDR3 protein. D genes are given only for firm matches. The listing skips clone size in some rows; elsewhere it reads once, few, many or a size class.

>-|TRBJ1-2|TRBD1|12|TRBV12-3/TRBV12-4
TGTGCCAGCAGTTTAGGGACAGGTCGGCTTCTCTTC
CASSLGTGRLLF
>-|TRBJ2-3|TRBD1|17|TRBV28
TGTGCCAGCAGTTTCCCGACGGGACAGGGGTTGACAGATACGCAGTATTTT
CASSFPTGQGLTDTQYF
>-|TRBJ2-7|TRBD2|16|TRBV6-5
TGTGCCAGCAGTTTCCCCGGGGTAGCGGGAGCCCACGAGCAGTACTTC
CASSFPGVAGAHEQYF
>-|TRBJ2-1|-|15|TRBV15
TGTGCCACCAGCATGGTAGCGTGGTCCTACAATGAGCAGTTCTTC
CATSMVAWSYNEQFF
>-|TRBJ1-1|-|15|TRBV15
TGTGCCACCAGCAGAGGAGGTACTGGGTTGGGTGAAGCTTTCTTT
CATSRGGTGLGEAFF
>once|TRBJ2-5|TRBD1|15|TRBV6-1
TGTGCCAGCAGTGAGGTGGGACAGCACGGAGAGACCCAGTACTTC
CASSEVGQHGETQYF
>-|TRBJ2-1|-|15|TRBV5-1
TGCGCCAGCAGCTTGGAACAGGTTACCTACAATGAGCAGTTCTTC
CASSLEQVTYNEQFF
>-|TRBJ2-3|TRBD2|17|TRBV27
TGTGCCAGCAGTCGCCGACTAGCGGGAGGGCCGGGAGATACGCAGTATTTT
CASSRRLAGGPGDTQYF
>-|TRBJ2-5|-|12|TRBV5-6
TGTGCCAGCGGACAGTATCAAGAGACCCAGTACTTC
CASGQYQETQYF
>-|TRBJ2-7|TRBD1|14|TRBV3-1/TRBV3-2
TGTGCCAGCAGCCCGGACAGGATTTCCTACGAGCAGTACTTC
CASSPDRISYEQYF
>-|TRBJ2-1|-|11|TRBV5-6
TGTGCCAGCGGTAATCGGAGGGAGCAGTTCTTC
CASGNRREQFF
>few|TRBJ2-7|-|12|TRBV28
TGTGCCAGCAGTAGCCCGCCCATCGAGCAGTACTTC
CASSSPPIEQYF
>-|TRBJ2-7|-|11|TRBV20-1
TGCAGTGCTACGACAGGTCGCGAGCAGTACTTC
CSATTGREQYF
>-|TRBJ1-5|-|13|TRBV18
TGTGCCACCTCTGATTCAACAGGTCAGCCCCAGCATTTT
CATSDSTGQPQHF
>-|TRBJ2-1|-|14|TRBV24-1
TGTGCCACCAGTGAGTCAGGGGGGTACAATGAGCAGTTCTTC
CATSESGGYNEQFF
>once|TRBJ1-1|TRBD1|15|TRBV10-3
TGTGCCATCAGTAGGACAGGGGTCGGGAACACTGAAGCTTTCTTT
CAISRTGVGNTEAFF
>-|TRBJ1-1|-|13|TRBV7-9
TGTGCCAGCAGCCCGAGGCGGGGCAATAGAGCTTTCTTT
CASSPRRGNRAFF
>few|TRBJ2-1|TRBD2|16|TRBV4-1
TGCGCCAGCAGCCAATGGGGGACTAGCGGGAGTGGTGAGCAGTTCTTC
CASSQWGTSGSGEQFF
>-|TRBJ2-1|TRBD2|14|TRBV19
TGTGCCAGTAAAGACCTCCTGGGGGGGAATGAGCAGTTCTTC
CASKDLLGGNEQFF
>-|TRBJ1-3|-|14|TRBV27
TGTGCCAGCAGTTTAAGGAGATTTGGAAACACCATATATTTT
CASSLRRFGNTIYF
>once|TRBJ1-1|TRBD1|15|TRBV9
TGTGCCAGCAGCCAAACCTACGACAGGGGGACTGAAGCTTTCTTT
CASSQTYDRGTEAFF
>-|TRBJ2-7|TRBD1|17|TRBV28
TGTGCCAGCAGTTTATCACCGGGGACAGGGGGCTCCTACGAGCAGTACTTC
CASSLSPGTGGSYEQYF
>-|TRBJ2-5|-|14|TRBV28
TGTGCCAGCATCCCGACTGCTATCCAAGAGACCCAGTACTTC
CASIPTAIQETQYF
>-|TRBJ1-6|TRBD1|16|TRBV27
TGTGCCAGCAGTTCAAGGACAGGGACCACCAATTCACCCCTCCACTTT
CASSSRTGTTNSPLHF
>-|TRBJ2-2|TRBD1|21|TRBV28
TGTGCCAGCAGTTTATTTCGGATAGGGGGCAGGAGTTCAATCAGCCCCGGGGAGCTGTTTTTT
CASSLFRIGGRSSISPGELFF
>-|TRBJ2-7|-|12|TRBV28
TGTGCCAGCAGACGGGACATTCACGAGCAGTACTTC
CASRRDIHEQYF
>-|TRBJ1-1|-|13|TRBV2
TGTGCCAGCAGTCCAGGGTTGAACACTGAAGCTTTCTTT
CASSPGLNTEAFF
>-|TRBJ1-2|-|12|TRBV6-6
TGTGCCAGCAGTGATCCAGGGCTGGGCTACACCTTC
CASSDPGLGYTF
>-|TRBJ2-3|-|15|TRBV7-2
TGTGCCAGCAGCTTCTCACAGGGCCACACAGATACGCAGTATTTT
CASSFSQGHTDTQYF
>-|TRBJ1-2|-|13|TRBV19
TGTGCCAGTAGCCCAGGGTTGGGGTATGGCTACACCTTC
CASSPGLGYGYTF
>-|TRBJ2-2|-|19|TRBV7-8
TGTGCCAGCAGCCGAGATCTAGAATGGGGGACTTCGAACACCGGGGAGCTGTTTTTT
CASSRDLEWGTSNTGELFF
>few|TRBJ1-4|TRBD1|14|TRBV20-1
TGCAGTGCTAGTATCCGACAGGGGAAGGAAAAACTGTTTTTT
CSASIRQGKEKLFF
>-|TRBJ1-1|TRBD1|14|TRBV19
TGTGCCAGTAGGGGACAGGGCGGGGGGACTGAAGCTTTCTTT
CASRGQGGGTEAFF
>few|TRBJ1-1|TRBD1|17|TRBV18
TGTGCCAGCTCACCAATCGGGACAGGGGGTATGAACACTGAAGCTTTCTTT
CASSPIGTGGMNTEAFF
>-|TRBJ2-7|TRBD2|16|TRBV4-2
TGTGCCAGCAGCCAAGGGACTAGCGGAGGGGGATACGAGCAGTACTTC
CASSQGTSGGGYEQYF
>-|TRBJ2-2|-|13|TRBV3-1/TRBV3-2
TGTGCCAGCAGCCAGTCCTACACCGGGGAGCTGTTTTTT
CASSQSYTGELFF
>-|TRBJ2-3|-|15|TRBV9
TGTGCCAGCAGCGTACTAGAGGGTAGCACAGATACGCAGTATTTT
CASSVLEGSTDTQYF
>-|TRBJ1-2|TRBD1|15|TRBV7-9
TGTGCCAGCAGCTTGGTCGGGACAGCCGCTCATGGCTACACCTTC
CASSLVGTAAHGYTF
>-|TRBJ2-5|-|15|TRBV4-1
TGCGCCAGCAGCCAACGGCAGGGGATACAAGAGACCCAGTACTTC
CASSQRQGIQETQYF
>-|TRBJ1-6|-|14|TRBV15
TGTGCCACCAGCAGAGATCGAGGGCTTTCACCCCTCCACTTT
CATSRDRGLSPLHF
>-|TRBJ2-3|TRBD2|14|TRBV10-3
TGTGCCATCAGTACTAGCGGGGTCACAGATACGCAGTATTTT
CAISTSGVTDTQYF
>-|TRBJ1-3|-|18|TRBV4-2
TGTGCCAGCAGCCAAGAGTCGTCCGCGGTTAGCTCTGGAAACACCATATATTTT
CASSQESSAVSSGNTIYF
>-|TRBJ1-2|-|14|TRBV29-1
TGCAGCGTTGAAGTGGAGCGGCGAGGCTATGGCTACACCTTC
CSVEVERRGYGYTF
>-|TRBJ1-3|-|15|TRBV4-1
TGCGCCAGCAGCCCCTGGACAGAAAGGGGAAACACCATATATTTT
CASSPWTERGNTIYF
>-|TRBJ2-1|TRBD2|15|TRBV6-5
TGTGCCAGCAGTCTCGGGACTATCCTCTACAATGAGCAGTTCTTC
CASSLGTILYNEQFF
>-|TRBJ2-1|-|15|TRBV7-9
TGTGCCAGCAGCCCCCTGAGCGGGCTAAACAATGAGCAGTTCTTC
CASSPLSGLNNEQFF
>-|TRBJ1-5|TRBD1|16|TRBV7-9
TGTGCCAGCAGCAGCGGACAGGGGGGTTTTAATCAGCCCCAGCATTTT
CASSSGQGGFNQPQHF
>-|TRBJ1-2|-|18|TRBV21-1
TGTGCCAGCAGCAAAGAGGAGGGACAGGACCCCAATAACTATGGCTACACCTTC
CASSKEEGQDPNNYGYTF
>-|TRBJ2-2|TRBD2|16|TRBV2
TGTGCTGCACCTAGCGGGAGGGTTCCTCGCACCGGGGAGCTGTTTTTT
CAAPSGRVPRTGELFF
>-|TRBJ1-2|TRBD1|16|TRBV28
TGTGCCAGCAGTCTACCGGGACAGGGGGCTAGGGATGGCTACACCTTC
CASSLPGQGARDGYTF
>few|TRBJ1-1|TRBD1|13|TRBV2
TGTGCCAGCAGTTACAGGGGTGGCACTGAAGCTTTCTTT
CASSYRGGTEAFF
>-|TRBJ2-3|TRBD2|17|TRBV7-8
TGTGCCAGCAGATACGTCGGGGGCGGGAGGGCCGGAGATACGCAGTATTTT
CASRYVGGGRAGDTQYF
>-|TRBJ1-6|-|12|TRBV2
TGTGCCAGCAGTGGCACTGGTTCACCCCTCCACTTT
CASSGTGSPLHF
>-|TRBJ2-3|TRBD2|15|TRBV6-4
TGTGCCAGCAGTGCCTCGGGAGGGACCCCAGATACGCAGTATTTT
CASSASGGTPDTQYF
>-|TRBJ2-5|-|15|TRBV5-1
TGCGCCAGCAGCTTGATGTTCCAGGGCCAAGAGACCCAGTACTTC
CASSLMFQGQETQYF
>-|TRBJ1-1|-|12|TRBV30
TGTGCCTGGAGCAGGGGAGCTAATGAAGCTTTCTTT
CAWSRGANEAFF
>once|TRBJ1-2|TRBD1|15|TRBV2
TGTGCCAGCAGTGAAATCGGTAGACAGGGCTCTGGCTACACCTTC
CASSEIGRQGSGYTF